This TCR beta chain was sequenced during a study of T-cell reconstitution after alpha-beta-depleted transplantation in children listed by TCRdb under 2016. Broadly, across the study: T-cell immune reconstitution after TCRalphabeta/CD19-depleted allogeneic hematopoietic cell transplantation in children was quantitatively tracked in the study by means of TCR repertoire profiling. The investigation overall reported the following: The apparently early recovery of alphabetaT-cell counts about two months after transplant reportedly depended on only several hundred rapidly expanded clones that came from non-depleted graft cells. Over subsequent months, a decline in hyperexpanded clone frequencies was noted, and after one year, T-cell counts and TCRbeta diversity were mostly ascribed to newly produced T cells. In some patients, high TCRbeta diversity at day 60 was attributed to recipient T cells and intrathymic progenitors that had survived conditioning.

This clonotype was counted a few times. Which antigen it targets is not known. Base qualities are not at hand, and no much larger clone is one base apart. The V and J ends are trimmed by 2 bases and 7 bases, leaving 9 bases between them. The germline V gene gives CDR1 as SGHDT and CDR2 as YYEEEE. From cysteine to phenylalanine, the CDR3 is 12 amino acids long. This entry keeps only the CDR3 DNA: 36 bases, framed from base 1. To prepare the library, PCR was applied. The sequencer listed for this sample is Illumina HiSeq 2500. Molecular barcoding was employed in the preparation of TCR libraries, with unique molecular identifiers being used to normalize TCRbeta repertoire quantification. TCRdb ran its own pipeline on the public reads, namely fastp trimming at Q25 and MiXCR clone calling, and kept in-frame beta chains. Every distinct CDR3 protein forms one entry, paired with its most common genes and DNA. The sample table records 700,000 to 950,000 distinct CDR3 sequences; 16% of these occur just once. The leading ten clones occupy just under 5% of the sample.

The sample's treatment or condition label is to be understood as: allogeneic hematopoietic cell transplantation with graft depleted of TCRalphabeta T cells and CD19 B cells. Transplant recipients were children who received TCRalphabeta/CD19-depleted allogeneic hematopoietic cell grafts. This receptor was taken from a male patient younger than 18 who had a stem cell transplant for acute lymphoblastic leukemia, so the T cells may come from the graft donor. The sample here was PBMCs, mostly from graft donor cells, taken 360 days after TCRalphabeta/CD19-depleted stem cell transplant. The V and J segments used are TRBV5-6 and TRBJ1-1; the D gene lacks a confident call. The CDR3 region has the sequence CASSLMGGEAFF. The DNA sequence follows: TGTGCCAGCAGCTTAATGGGTGGTGAAGCTTTCTTT.